Shown below are 2 T cell receptor beta chains from a single sample sequenced in a study of low-dose radiotherapy and immunotherapy resistance in tumors. Time point specified: before trial treatment. TRAV- and TRBV-specific primers were used for first-strand cDNA, which covered alpha and beta chains. Over about 18 PCR cycles, TCRs were amplified from a constant-region primer and V-primer adapter. TCRdb re-derived calls from the reads in MiXCR, one entry per CDR3 protein. The sample contains 35,000 to 50,000 distinct CDR3 sequences, about 28% of which appear only once. The sequences come from PBMCs, collected before treatment. The source is a male donor with gallbladder cancer.

V is TRBV24-1 and J is TRBJ2-1; 12 nucleotides align to TRBD1. CDR1 and CDR2 (germline): KGHDR, SFDVKD. The junction had 7 bases not matched to a gene; V was cut back by 3 bases and J by 2 bases. The CDR3 is 18 amino acids. CDR3 region: CATSDGTGGVDPYNEQFF. The CDR3 coding sequence is TGTGCCACCAGTGATGGGACAGGGGGCGTTGACCCCTACAATGAGCAGTTCTTC.

The table lists this clonotype with a few counts. The chain combines TRBV18 with TRBJ2-1; D may be TRBD2 (6 bases). V shed 2 bases and J shed 9 bases, with 17 bases lying between them. This CDR3 is 15 amino acids long. The germline V gene has CDR1 KGHSH and CDR2 LQKENI. The CDR3 loop reads CASSPGQRAFFEQFF. CDR3 bases: TGTGCCAGCTCACCAGGCCAGCGGGCCTTTTTTGAGCAGTTCTTC.